A selection of T cell receptor beta chains follows, all from one sample in a study of type 1 and type 2 diabetes patients. TCRdb re-analysed the multiplex PCR reads in MiXCR, keeping a single row per CDR3 protein. The sample lists 280,000 or so distinct CDR3 sequences; around 47% were seen once. The sample consisted of peripheral blood mononuclear cells (PBMCs). Every receptor here comes from a man in his late teens or twenties with type 2 diabetes. CDR3s leave out the opening cysteine and the closing phenylalanine or tryptophan.

j_call v_call cdr3_aa
TRBJ1-2 TRBV20-1 SASSAGGYT
TRBJ2-5 TRBV4-2 ASSQKGGEETQY
TRBJ1-6 TRBV9 ASSARTGGNSPLH
TRBJ1-5 TRBV30 ACSRGGNQPQH
TRBJ1-2 TRBV28 ASSQGDLSYGYT
TRBJ2-1 TRBV20-1 SARSFLASEDYNEQF
TRBJ2-1 TRBV5-1 ASGLPGQPYNEQF
TRBJ2-7 TRBV10-3 AISSGSYEQY
TRBJ2-7 TRBV12-3/TRBV12-4 ASSLAPGQGPKYEQY
TRBJ2-7 TRBV6-5 ASSLVPGQGKRAYEQY
TRBJ1-1 TRBV2 ARKKIGEEAF
TRBJ2-2 TRBV7-3 ASSSLAGGPTGELF
TRBJ1-2 TRBV15 ATSRDGVNYGYT
TRBJ1-2 TRBV29-1 SVLRWGGHYGYT
TRBJ2-3 TRBV2 ASSVSHRENTQY
TRBJ2-5 TRBV6-5 ASSYSRTAETQY
TRBJ1-6 TRBV14 ASRLVDNSPLH
TRBJ2-1 TRBV2 ASSERGFSYEQF
TRBJ2-1 TRBV19 ASSPGTVQRSNNEQF